This is a list of T cell receptor beta chains from one sample in a study of CD8+CD57+ T cells in acquired aplastic anemia. Via MiXCR, TCRdb re-called the reads, giving one row per CDR3 protein. The profile shows some 180,000 distinct CDR3 sequences, around half of them singletons. Material for sequencing was sorted CD4+, CD8+, or CD8+CD57+ T cells (not recorded which) from PBMCs. The receptor set was obtained from a human donor in good health. CDR3s include the opening cysteine and the closing phenylalanine or tryptophan. Fields, in order: clone size, J gene, D gene, V gene, CDR3 protein, CDR3 DNA. D genes are given only for firm matches. Not every row has a clone size; where given, it reads once, few, many or a size class.

abundance: many; j_gene: TRBJ2-6; d_gene: TRBD2; v_gene: TRBV7-2; CDR3aa: CASSVLAGVSGANVLTF; CDR3nt: TGTGCCAGCAGCGTACTAGCGGGGGTCTCTGGGGCCAACGTCCTGACTTTC
abundance: NA; j_gene: TRBJ2-1; d_gene: NA; v_gene: TRBV9; CDR3aa: CASSPGQNNEQFF; CDR3nt: TGTGCCAGCTCACCCGGACAGAACAATGAGCAGTTCTTC
abundance: NA; j_gene: TRBJ2-5; d_gene: TRBD1; v_gene: TRBV20-1; CDR3aa: CSAPGQEETQYF; CDR3nt: TGCAGTGCCCCGGGACAGGAAGAGACCCAGTACTTC
abundance: many; j_gene: TRBJ2-5; d_gene: TRBD1; v_gene: TRBV19; CDR3aa: CASSMDRTTTQYF; CDR3nt: TGTGCCAGTAGTATGGACAGGACAACGACCCAGTACTTC
abundance: many; j_gene: TRBJ2-7; d_gene: NA; v_gene: TRBV27; CDR3aa: CASSLKQGPYEQYF; CDR3nt: TGTGCCAGCAGTCTAAAGCAGGGGCCCTACGAGCAGTACTTC
abundance: few; j_gene: TRBJ1-6; d_gene: TRBD1; v_gene: TRBV13; CDR3aa: CASSFGTGDSPLHF; CDR3nt: TGTGCCAGCAGCTTCGGGACAGGTGATTCACCCCTCCACTTT
abundance: NA; j_gene: TRBJ1-2; d_gene: TRBD1; v_gene: TRBV20-1; CDR3aa: CSVRTDRVDGYTF; CDR3nt: TGCAGTGTTCGCACGGACAGGGTCGATGGCTACACCTTC
abundance: many; j_gene: TRBJ2-7; d_gene: TRBD1; v_gene: TRBV5-4; CDR3aa: CASSRTGTGNEGNEQYF; CDR3nt: TGTGCCAGCAGCCGAACCGGGACAGGGAATGAGGGTAACGAGCAGTACTTC
abundance: once; j_gene: TRBJ1-1; d_gene: TRBD1; v_gene: TRBV10-3; CDR3aa: CASWTGGVGAFF; CDR3nt: TGTGCCAGCTGGACAGGGGGCGTAGGAGCTTTCTTT
abundance: few; j_gene: TRBJ2-2; d_gene: NA; v_gene: TRBV18; CDR3aa: CASSPDRTNTGELFF; CDR3nt: TGTGCCAGCTCTCCCGACAGAACGAACACCGGGGAGCTGTTTTTT
abundance: NA; j_gene: TRBJ1-4; d_gene: NA; v_gene: TRBV12-3/TRBV12-4; CDR3aa: CASSGKRNEKLFF; CDR3nt: TGTGCCAGCAGCGGCAAAAGGAATGAAAAACTGTTTTTT
abundance: many; j_gene: TRBJ1-3; d_gene: NA; v_gene: TRBV4-3; CDR3aa: CASSQGPLGSGNTIYF; CDR3nt: TGCGCCAGCAGCCAAGGTCCCCTGGGCTCTGGAAACACCATATATTTT
abundance: NA; j_gene: TRBJ1-5; d_gene: NA; v_gene: TRBV15; CDR3aa: CATSRDRTVYSNQPQHF; CDR3nt: TGTGCCACCAGCAGAGATCGGACGGTGTATAGCAATCAGCCCCAGCATTTT
abundance: NA; j_gene: TRBJ2-7; d_gene: TRBD2; v_gene: TRBV10-3; CDR3aa: CAISESKRGGLGVEQYF; CDR3nt: TGTGCCATCAGTGAGTCGAAGCGGGGGGGCCTTGGGGTCGAGCAGTACTTT
abundance: once; j_gene: TRBJ2-2; d_gene: NA; v_gene: TRBV19; CDR3aa: CASQSSTGELFF; CDR3nt: TGTGCCAGTCAATCTTCCACCGGGGAGCTGTTTTTT
abundance: many; j_gene: TRBJ1-3; d_gene: TRBD1; v_gene: TRBV11-2; CDR3aa: CASSLFGTGGASGNTIYF; CDR3nt: TGTGCCAGCAGCTTATTTGGGACAGGGGGCGCCTCTGGAAACACCATATATTTT
abundance: NA; j_gene: TRBJ2-7; d_gene: NA; v_gene: TRBV6-5; CDR3aa: CASSYSGGSYEQYF; CDR3nt: TGTGCCAGCAGTTACTCCGGGGGCAGCTACGAGCAGTACTTC
abundance: NA; j_gene: TRBJ2-7; d_gene: NA; v_gene: TRBV19; CDR3aa: CASSPSGGGAYEQYF; CDR3nt: TGTGCCAGTAGTCCCTCAGGAGGGGGCGCCTACGAGCAGTACTTC
abundance: few; j_gene: TRBJ1-1; d_gene: NA; v_gene: TRBV20-1; CDR3aa: CSADKAFF; CDR3nt: TGCAGTGCGGATAAAGCTTTCTTT
abundance: few; j_gene: TRBJ1-4; d_gene: NA; v_gene: TRBV18; CDR3aa: CASSSTGIREKLFF; CDR3nt: TGTGCCAGCTCATCGACAGGAATCAGGGAAAAACTGTTTTTT
abundance: NA; j_gene: TRBJ2-7; d_gene: TRBD1; v_gene: TRBV9; CDR3aa: CASSVGGWDRPSYEQYF; CDR3nt: TGTGCCAGCAGCGTCGGCGGTTGGGACAGACCCTCCTACGAGCAGTACTTC